The rows below give T cell receptor beta chains drawn from one sample of a study of shared clonotypes between healthy human individuals. Only in-frame clones appear in the TCRdb table, and some are missing; sequencing was by immunoSEQ multiplex PCR. This sample has roughly 1,100,000 clones, with about 75% found just once. The specimen sequenced was memory CD4+ T cells sorted from blood. These receptors originate from a man aged 18 to 29 in good health. Each CDR3 is given with its conserved first and last residue. A D gene is named only where the DNA matches it firmly. Clone size, where shown, is once, few, many, or a class for clones that have expanded.

length	D	size	J	V	CDR3	DNA
11	.	.	TRBJ2-7	TRBV11-2	CASSYAYEQYF	TGTGCCAGCAGCTACGCCTACGAGCAGTACTTC
14	.	.	TRBJ2-6	TRBV12-5	CASGFDGGANVLTF	TGTGCTAGTGGTTTCGATGGTGGGGCCAACGTCCTGACTTTC
15	TRBD1	.	TRBJ1-4	TRBV2	CASSEEGRGREKLFF	TGTGCCAGCAGTGAAGAGGGCAGGGGGCGAGAAAAACTGTTTTTT
16	.	.	TRBJ1-5	TRBV5-8	CASSLGAGNSNQPQHF	TGTGCCAGCAGCTTGGGTGCAGGAAATAGCAATCAGCCCCAGCATTTT
13	.	.	TRBJ1-1	TRBV6-1	CASVRLLNTEAFF	TGTGCCAGCGTCCGACTGTTGAACACTGAAGCTTTCTTT
16	TRBD1	once	TRBJ1-1	TRBV6-5	CASSYSPWTGNTEAFF	TGTGCCAGCAGTTACTCGCCTTGGACAGGGAACACTGAAGCTTTCTTT
17	TRBD2	.	TRBJ2-3	TRBV7-2	CASSLARLGLAGGAQYF	TGTGCCAGCAGCTTAGCGAGGTTGGGGCTAGCGGGAGGCGCGCAGTATTTT
14	TRBD1	.	TRBJ1-3	TRBV5-1	CASSPTGEGNTIYF	TGCGCCAGCAGCCCAACAGGGGAGGGAAACACCATATATTTT
18	.	once	TRBJ1-6	TRBV2	CASSERVSQSSYNSPLHF	TGTGCCAGCAGTGAAAGGGTCAGCCAAAGCTCCTATAATTCACCCCTCCACTTT
13	.	.	TRBJ2-3	TRBV7-2	CATSGSSTDTQYF	TGTGCCACCTCGGGGTCTAGCACAGATACGCAGTATTTT
14	.	.	TRBJ2-7	TRBV7-2	CASSLRQTSYEQYF	TGTGCCAGCAGCCTCCGACAGACCTCCTACGAGCAGTACTTC
17	.	few	TRBJ2-6	TRBV9	CASSQLLGPSGANVLTF	TGTGCCAGCAGCCAACTACTGGGGCCCTCCGGGGCCAACGTCCTGACTTTC
16	TRBD2	.	TRBJ2-7	TRBV18	CASSFTRTSVPYEQYF	TGTGCCAGCTCATTCACTAGGACTAGCGTCCCCTACGAGCAGTACTTC
12	.	few	TRBJ1-2	TRBV11-3	CASSLERFGYTF	TGTGCCAGCAGCTTAGAGCGGTTTGGCTACACCTTC
13	.	.	TRBJ1-2	TRBV4-3	CASSQGPQDGYTF	TGCGCCAGCAGCCAAGGTCCGCAGGATGGCTACACCTTC
13	TRBD1	.	TRBJ2-5	TRBV7-9	CASSRDSQETQYF	TGTGCCAGCAGCCGGGACAGCCAAGAGACCCAGTACTTC
17	.	.	TRBJ1-2	TRBV5-4	CASSLWALLGTNYGYTF	TGTGCCAGCAGCTTGTGGGCCCTCCTCGGTACCAACTATGGCTACACCTTC
14	.	.	TRBJ2-2	TRBV4-3	CASSRGHNTGELFF	TGCGCCAGCAGCCGTGGGCACAACACCGGGGAGCTGTTTTTT
16	TRBD1	.	TRBJ2-3	TRBV7-9	CASSFLQGAPTDTQYF	TGTGCCAGCAGCTTCCTGCAGGGGGCGCCCACAGATACGCAGTATTTT
14	TRBD2	.	TRBJ2-1	TRBV5-1	CASSLREAYNEQFF	TGCGCCAGCAGCTTACGGGAGGCCTACAATGAGCAGTTCTTC
14	.	.	TRBJ1-1	TRBV6-5	CASSYSPGNTEAFF	TGTGCCAGCAGTTACTCCCCAGGGAACACTGAAGCTTTCTTT
13	.	few	TRBJ2-2	TRBV14	CASSPLVSGELFF	TGTGCCAGCAGCCCACTAGTCTCCGGGGAGCTGTTTTTT
14	.	once	TRBJ2-7	TRBV7-9	CASSLAGREYEQYF	TGTGCCAGCAGCTTAGCCGGCAGGGAATACGAGCAGTACTTC
17	.	.	TRBJ2-6	TRBV19	CASSIALVGSGANVLTF	TGTGCCAGTAGTATCGCCCTAGTAGGGTCTGGGGCCAACGTCCTGACTTTC
17	TRBD2	.	TRBJ2-5	TRBV9	CASSVGRSGGSQETQYF	TGTGCCAGCAGCGTAGGGAGGAGCGGGGGGTCCCAAGAGACCCAGTACTTC
13	.	.	TRBJ1-1	TRBV7-9	CASSFGSGTEAFF	TGTGCCAGCAGTTTCGGTTCCGGCACTGAAGCTTTCTTT
14	.	.	TRBJ2-7	TRBV5-5	CASSLEPDLARNYF	TGTGCCAGCAGCTTGGAGCCGGACCTGGCGCGTAACTACTTC
16	.	.	TRBJ1-2	TRBV18	CASSPPLGGGVFGYTF	TGTGCCAGCTCGCCACCTCTCGGGGGCGGAGTCTTTGGCTACACCTTC
14	TRBD1	.	TRBJ1-6	TRBV6-6	CASSYGTAYSPLHF	TGTGCCAGCAGTTACGGGACAGCCTATTCACCCCTCCACTTT
15	.	.	TRBJ2-7	TRBV28	CASSTGTMGSYEQYF	TGTGCCAGCAGTACCGGGACAATGGGCTCCTACGAGCAGTACTTC
16	TRBD2	.	TRBJ2-5	TRBV6-1	CASSVLAGGGSETQYF	TGTGCCAGCAGTGTCCTGGCGGGGGGTGGCTCTGAGACCCAGTACTTC
17	.	.	TRBJ2-6	TRBV30	CAWSGNRVPSGANVLTF	TGTGCCTGGAGTGGAAACAGGGTCCCCTCTGGGGCCAACGTCCTGACTTTC
13	.	.	TRBJ1-5	TRBV5-1	CASSLNSNQPQHF	TGCGCCAGCAGCTTGAATAGCAATCAGCCCCAGCATTTT
12	.	.	TRBJ2-7	TRBV30	CAVTKVGYEQYF	TGTGCCGTAACAAAGGTGGGTTACGAGCAGTACTTC
14	.	.	TRBJ1-1	TRBV6-5	CASQLQTSNTEAFF	TGTGCCAGCCAATTACAGACTTCGAACACTGAAGCTTTCTTT
16	TRBD1	few	TRBJ2-2	TRBV5-1	CASSLTGATNTGELFF	TGCGCCAGCAGCCTCACAGGGGCAACGAACACCGGGGAGCTGTTTTTT
13	.	once	TRBJ2-1	TRBV6-5	CATTRGSYNEQFF	TGTGCCACGACCCGGGGTTCCTACAATGAGCAGTTCTTC
17	.	many	TRBJ1-3	TRBV6-7	CASSYAKTGLVGNTIYF	TGTGCCAGCAGTTACGCTAAAACAGGGCTAGTAGGAAACACCATATATTTT